Given below is one TCR beta chain in context. Antigen unknown. Germline V gene sequence: CDR1 SEHNR, CDR2 FQNEAQ (reference sequence). There are 14 residues in the CDR3. J lost 2 bases, V lost 6 bases, and 4 bases had no gene match. This sample was included in a study of cytomegalovirus exposure and HLA in healthy donors. Study information: HLA-typed donors contributed around 88 million unique TCRs, which were held in an early data release. Of roughly 360 genotyped donors, 81% grouped in the Caucasian-associated ancestry cluster. General observations from the study: When analyzed later, a missense DCLRE1C variant was found to be linked to TCR beta V- and J-gene trimming.

PCR involved 60 Vbeta and 13 Jbeta primers. Method: immunoSEQ multiplex PCR; TCRdb's copy keeps in-frame clones and lacks some. The sample has 170,000 or so clones, and its top ten clones hold roughly 2%. Sample: PBMCs. This receptor was identified in a man younger than 40 in good health and CMV-seronegative. The chain recombines TRBV7-9 with TRBJ2-1; 7 bases line up with TRBD2. The CDR3 loop is CASSHRGAYNEQFF. For the CDR3, the DNA is TGTGCCAGCAGTCACCGGGGGGCCTACAATGAGCAGTTCTTC. Based on the CDR3 plus reference TRBV7-9 and TRBJ2-1, the full variable domain is DTGVSQNPRHKITKRGQNVTFRCDPISEHNRLYWYRQTLGQGPEFLTYFQNEAQLEKSRLLSDRFSAERPKGSFSTLEIQRTEQGDSAMYLCASSHRGAYNEQFFGPGTRLTVL.